This T cell receptor (beta chain) originates from a study of blood T cell repertoires in COVID-19. The overall study: The origin of the acute and convalescent COVID-19 samples was the United States, Italy and Spain. T cells, B-cell-depleted T cells, or PBMCs supplied cDNA or gDNA.

The data were produced by immunoSEQ multiplex PCR, yet TCRdb's version contains in-frame clones alone and is incomplete. The table has fewer than 250,000 clones, over 75% seen once; the top ten hold roughly 4.5%. This CDR3 comprises 14 residues. Between the trimmed V and J ends, which lost 10 bases and 9 bases, there was a span of 19 bases. CDR1 and CDR2 from the germline V gene are LNHDA and SQIVND (reference sequence). This receptor was identified in a man aged 45-60 years with acute or convalescent COVID-19. Sequencing input: peripheral blood. J is TRBJ1-6 and V is TRBV19, with a possible D match to TRBD1 (5 bases). This CDR3 reads CATTTGGWSSPLHF. CDR3 in DNA: TGTGCCACTACAACTGGGGGGTGGAGTTCACCCCTCCACTTT.